This TCR beta chain appears in the sequencing data of a study of cytomegalovirus exposure and HLA in healthy donors. Study context: The Caucasian-associated ancestry cluster contained more than 75% of the roughly 400 genotyped donors.

Study-level results: Later genetic work tied a missense DCLRE1C variant to beta-chain V and J trimming.

The PCR made use of 60 Vbeta and 13 Jbeta primers. Some clones are missing from TCRdb's copy, which holds only in-frame ones; the method was immunoSEQ multiplex PCR. Here the sample table reports under 75,000 clones. The CDR3 runs 15 residues. Trimming left V 1 base short and J 4 bases short, with 13 bases between. CDR1 and CDR2 (germline): KGHSH, LQKENI. Worth noting for this clone: What it binds is unknown.

The sequence derives from a female donor in good health and CMV-seropositive. Sequencing input: PBMCs. The V and J genes are TRBV18 and TRBJ1-2; a possible D gene is TRBD1 (5 bases). The CDR3 DNA is TGTGCCAGCTCACCACTGGGTGGAGGGACCTATGGCTACACCTTC. Protein sequence: CASSPLGGGTYGYTF.